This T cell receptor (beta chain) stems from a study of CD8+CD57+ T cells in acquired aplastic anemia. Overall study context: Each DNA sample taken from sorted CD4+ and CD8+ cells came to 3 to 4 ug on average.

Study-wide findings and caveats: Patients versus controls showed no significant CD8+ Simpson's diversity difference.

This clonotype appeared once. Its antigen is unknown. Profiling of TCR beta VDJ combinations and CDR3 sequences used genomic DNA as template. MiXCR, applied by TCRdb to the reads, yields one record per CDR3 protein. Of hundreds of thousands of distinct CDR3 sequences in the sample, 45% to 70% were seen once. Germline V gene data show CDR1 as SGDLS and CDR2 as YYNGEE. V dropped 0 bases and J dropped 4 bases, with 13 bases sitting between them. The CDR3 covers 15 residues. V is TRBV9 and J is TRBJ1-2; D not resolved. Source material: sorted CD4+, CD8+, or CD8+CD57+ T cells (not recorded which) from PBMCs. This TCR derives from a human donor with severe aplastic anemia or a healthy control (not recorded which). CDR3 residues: CASSVDPLGGYGYTF. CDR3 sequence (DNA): TGTGCCAGCAGCGTAGACCCATTGGGAGGCTATGGCTACACCTTC.